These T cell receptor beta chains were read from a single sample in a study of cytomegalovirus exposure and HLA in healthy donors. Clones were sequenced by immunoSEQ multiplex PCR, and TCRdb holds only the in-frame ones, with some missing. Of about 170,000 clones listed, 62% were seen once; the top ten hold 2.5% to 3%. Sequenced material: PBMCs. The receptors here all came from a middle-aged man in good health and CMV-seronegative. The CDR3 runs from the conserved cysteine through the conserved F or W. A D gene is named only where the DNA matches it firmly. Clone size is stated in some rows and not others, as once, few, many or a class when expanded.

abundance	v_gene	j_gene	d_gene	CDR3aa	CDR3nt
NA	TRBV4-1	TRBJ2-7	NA	CASSSGVLGGYEQYF	TGCGCCAGCAGCTCAGGGGTGTTAGGCGGTTACGAGCAGTACTTC
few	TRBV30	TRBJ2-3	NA	CAWESTDTQYF	TGTGCCTGGGAGAGCACAGATACGCAGTATTTT
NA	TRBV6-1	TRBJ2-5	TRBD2	CASRGGVGPQETQYF	TGTGCCAGCCGGGGGGGGGTCGGGCCCCAAGAGACCCAGTACTTC
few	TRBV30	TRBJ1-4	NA	CAWSVGGFGSTNEKLFF	TGTGCCTGGAGTGTTGGGGGGTTCGGGTCAACTAATGAAAAACTGTTTTTT
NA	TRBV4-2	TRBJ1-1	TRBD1	CASSSSGTDFLGNTEAFF	TGTGCCAGCAGCTCCTCCGGGACAGACTTTTTGGGGAACACTGAAGCTTTCTTT
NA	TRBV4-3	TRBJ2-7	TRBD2	CASSPGLAGGLFYEQYF	TGCGCCAGCAGCCCCGGACTAGCGGGAGGTTTATTCTACGAGCAGTACTTC
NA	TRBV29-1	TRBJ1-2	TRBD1	CSVEGLGQGSAGYTF	TGCAGCGTTGAAGGGTTAGGACAGGGGAGCGCTGGCTACACCTTC
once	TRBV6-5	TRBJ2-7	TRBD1	CASSYGAGGYEQYF	TGTGCCAGCAGTTACGGGGCAGGGGGCTACGAGCAGTACTTC
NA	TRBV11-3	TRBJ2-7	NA	CASSYEGGYEQYF	TGTGCCAGCAGCTATGAAGGCGGCTACGAGCAGTACTTC
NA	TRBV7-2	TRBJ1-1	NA	CASSLAFGGAEAFF	TGTGCCAGCAGCTTAGCGTTTGGGGGGGCTGAAGCTTTCTTT
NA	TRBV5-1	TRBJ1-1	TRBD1	CASSLVQGVNTEAFF	TGCGCCAGCAGCTTGGTACAGGGGGTTAACACTGAAGCTTTCTTT
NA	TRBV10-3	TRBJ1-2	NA	CATREASGGYTF	TGTGCCACCAGGGAGGCGTCAGGTGGCTACACCTTC
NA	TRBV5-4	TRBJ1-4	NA	CASSPRGRNEKLFF	TGTGCCAGCAGCCCCAGGGGCAGGAACGAAAAACTGTTTTTT
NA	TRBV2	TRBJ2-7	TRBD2	CASRGRLAAYEQYF	TGTGCCAGCAGGGGTCGACTAGCGGCCTACGAGCAGTACTTC
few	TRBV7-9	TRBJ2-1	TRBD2	CASSVLAGNSYNEQFF	TGTGCCAGCAGCGTCCTAGCGGGGAACTCCTACAATGAGCAGTTCTTC
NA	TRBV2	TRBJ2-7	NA	CARRHPDSYEQYF	TGTGCCAGACGACACCCCGACTCCTACGAGCAGTACTTC
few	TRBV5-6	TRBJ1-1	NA	CASSLDGFPGTEAFF	TGTGCCAGCAGCTTGGACGGCTTTCCAGGGACTGAAGCTTTCTTT
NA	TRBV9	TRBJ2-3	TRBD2	CASSRGGRAADTQYF	TGTGCCAGCAGCCGAGGCGGGAGGGCCGCAGATACGCAGTATTTT
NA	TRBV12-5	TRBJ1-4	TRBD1	CASGSGTGFEKLFF	TGTGCTAGTGGGTCCGGGACAGGGTTTGAAAAACTGTTTTTT
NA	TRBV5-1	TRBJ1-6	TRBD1	CASSLTGDRFNSPLHF	TGCGCCAGCAGCTTAACAGGGGATAGGTTCAATTCACCCCTCCACTTT
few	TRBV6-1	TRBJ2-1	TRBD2	CASSVGGGGASYNEQFF	TGTGCCAGCAGTGTAGGGGGCGGGGGGGCCTCCTACAATGAGCAGTTCTTC
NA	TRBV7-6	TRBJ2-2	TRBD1	CASSSGTGWTGELFF	TGTGCCAGCAGCTCCGGGACAGGGTGGACCGGGGAGCTGTTTTTT
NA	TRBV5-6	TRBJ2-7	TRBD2	CASSRGLAGTHYEQYF	TGTGCCAGCAGTCGCGGACTAGCTGGGACACACTACGAGCAGTACTTC
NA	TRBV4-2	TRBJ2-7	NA	CASSLRFPPYEQYF	TGTGCCAGCAGCCTCCGGTTCCCGCCCTACGAGCAGTACTTC
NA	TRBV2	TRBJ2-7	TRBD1	CASSVAGQGFEQYF	TGTGCCAGCAGTGTCGCGGGACAGGGGTTCGAGCAGTACTTC
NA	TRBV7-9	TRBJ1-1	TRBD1	CASSIGTVWNTEAFF	TGTGCCAGCAGCATCGGGACAGTGTGGAACACTGAAGCTTTCTTT
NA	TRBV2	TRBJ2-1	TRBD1	CATFPGQGVNEQFF	TGTGCCACCTTTCCCGGACAGGGGGTCAATGAGCAGTTCTTC